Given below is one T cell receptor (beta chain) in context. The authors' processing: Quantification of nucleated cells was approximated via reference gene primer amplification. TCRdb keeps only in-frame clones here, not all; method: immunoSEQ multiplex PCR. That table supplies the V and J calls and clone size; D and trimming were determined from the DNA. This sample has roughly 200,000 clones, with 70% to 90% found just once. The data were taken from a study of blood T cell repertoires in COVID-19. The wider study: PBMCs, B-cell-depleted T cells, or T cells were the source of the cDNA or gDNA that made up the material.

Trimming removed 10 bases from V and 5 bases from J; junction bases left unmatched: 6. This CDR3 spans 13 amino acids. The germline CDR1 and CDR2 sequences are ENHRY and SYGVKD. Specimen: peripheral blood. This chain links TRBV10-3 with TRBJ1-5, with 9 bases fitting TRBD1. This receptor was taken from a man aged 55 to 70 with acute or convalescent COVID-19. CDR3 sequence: CARTGTGYQPQHF. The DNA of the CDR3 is TGTGCCAGAACCGGGACAGGGTATCAGCCCCAGCATTTT.